This TCR beta chain was captured in a study of regulatory T cells in long-lasting Graves disease. Library construction for TCR beta used iRepertoire HTBI primers and Arm-PCR of CDR3 regions. TCRdb analysed the multiplex PCR reads with MiXCR anew, one entry per CDR3 protein. The data show fewer than 550,000 distinct CDR3 sequences, with roughly 21% seen just once and roughly 7% held by the top ten. Time point of the sample: persistent/refractory GD, antithyroid drugs over 5 years with positive TRAb. RNA from PBMCs was the source of the TCR library. This clonotype showed up many times. The target antigen is unknown. This CDR3 region has 15 residues. Germline values: CDR1 SNHLY, CDR2 FYNNEI. Trimming stripped 6 bases from V and 0 bases from J, with 11 bases between. General study results and limits: Researchers reported studying only peripheral blood, not thyroid tissue.

The sequence came from a female donor with Graves disease. This rearrangement joins TRBV2 to TRBJ2-2; D possibly corresponds to TRBD2 (5 bases). The sample in question was peripheral blood mononuclear cells (PBMCs), obtained when the disease was refractory, from a patient treated with antithyroid drugs. The CDR3 sequence is CASRPTTTNTGELFF. The CDR3 nucleotides read TGTGCCAGCAGACCGACTACTACGAACACCGGGGAGCTGTTTTTT. Full variable domain (missing parts from reference TRBV2 and TRBJ2-2): EPEVTQTPSHQVTQMGQEVILRCVPISNHLYFYWYRQILGQKVEFLVSFYNNEISEKSEIFDDQFSVERPDGSNFTLKIRSTKLEDSAMYFCASRPTTTNTGELFFGEGSRLTVL.